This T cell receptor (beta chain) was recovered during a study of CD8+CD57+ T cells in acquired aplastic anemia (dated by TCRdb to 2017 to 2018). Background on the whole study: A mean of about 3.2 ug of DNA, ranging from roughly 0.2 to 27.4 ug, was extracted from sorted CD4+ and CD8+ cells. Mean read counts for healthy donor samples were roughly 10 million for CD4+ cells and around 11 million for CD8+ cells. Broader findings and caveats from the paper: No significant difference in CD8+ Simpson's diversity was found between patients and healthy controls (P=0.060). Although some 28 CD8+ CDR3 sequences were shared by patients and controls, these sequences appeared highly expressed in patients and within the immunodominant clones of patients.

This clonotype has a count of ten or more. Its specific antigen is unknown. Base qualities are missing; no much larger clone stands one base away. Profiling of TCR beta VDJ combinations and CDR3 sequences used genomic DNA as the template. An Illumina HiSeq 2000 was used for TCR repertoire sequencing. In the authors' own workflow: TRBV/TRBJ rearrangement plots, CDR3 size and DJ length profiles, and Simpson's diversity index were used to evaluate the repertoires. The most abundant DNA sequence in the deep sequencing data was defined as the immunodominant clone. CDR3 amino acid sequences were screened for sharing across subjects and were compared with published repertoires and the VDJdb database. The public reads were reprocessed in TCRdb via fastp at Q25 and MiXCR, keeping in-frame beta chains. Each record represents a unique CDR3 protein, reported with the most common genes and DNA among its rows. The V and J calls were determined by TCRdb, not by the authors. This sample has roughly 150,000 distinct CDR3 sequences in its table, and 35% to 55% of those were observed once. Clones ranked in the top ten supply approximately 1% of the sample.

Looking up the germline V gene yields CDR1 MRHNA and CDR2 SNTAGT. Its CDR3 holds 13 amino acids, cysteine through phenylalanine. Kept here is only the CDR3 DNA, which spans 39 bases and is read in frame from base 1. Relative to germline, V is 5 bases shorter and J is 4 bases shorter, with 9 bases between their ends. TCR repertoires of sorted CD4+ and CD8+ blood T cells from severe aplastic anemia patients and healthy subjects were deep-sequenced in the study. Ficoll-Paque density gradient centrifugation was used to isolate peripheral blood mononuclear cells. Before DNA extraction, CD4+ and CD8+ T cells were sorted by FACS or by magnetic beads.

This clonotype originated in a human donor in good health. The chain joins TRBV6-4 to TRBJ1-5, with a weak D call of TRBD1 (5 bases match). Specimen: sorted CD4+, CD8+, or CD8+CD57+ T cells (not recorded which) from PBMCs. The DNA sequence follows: TGTGCCAGCAGTCAGTCAGGGAATCAGCCCCAGCATTTT. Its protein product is CASSQSGNQPQHF.